This TCR beta chain was recorded in a study of graft-versus-host responses after intestinal transplantation. This CDR3 spans 16 amino acids. V gave up 0 bases and J gave up 12 bases; unmatched junction bases: 11. Germline CDR1 reads MNHEY; CDR2 reads SMNVEV (reference sequence). Libraries were prepared by immunoSEQ multiplex PCR; TCRdb keeps only in-frame clonotypes and omits some of them. The sample shows about 110,000 clones, over 85% of them seen only once. Concerning this clone: What it binds is unknown.

General study points: The highest levels of circulating GvH clones went along with early declines in HvG clones after transplant.

The rearrangement uses TRBV27 and TRBJ2-1, with 10 bases fitting TRBD2. The sample here was unstimulated CD8+ T cells sorted from spleen or lymph node cells, taken before intestinal transplant. The TCR originated in a human donor who received an intestinal transplant. The CDR3 loop reads CASSLSAGGPGYLQFF. CDR3 sequence (DNA): TGTGCCAGCAGTTTATCAGCGGGAGGGCCGGGGTATTTGCAGTTCTTC.